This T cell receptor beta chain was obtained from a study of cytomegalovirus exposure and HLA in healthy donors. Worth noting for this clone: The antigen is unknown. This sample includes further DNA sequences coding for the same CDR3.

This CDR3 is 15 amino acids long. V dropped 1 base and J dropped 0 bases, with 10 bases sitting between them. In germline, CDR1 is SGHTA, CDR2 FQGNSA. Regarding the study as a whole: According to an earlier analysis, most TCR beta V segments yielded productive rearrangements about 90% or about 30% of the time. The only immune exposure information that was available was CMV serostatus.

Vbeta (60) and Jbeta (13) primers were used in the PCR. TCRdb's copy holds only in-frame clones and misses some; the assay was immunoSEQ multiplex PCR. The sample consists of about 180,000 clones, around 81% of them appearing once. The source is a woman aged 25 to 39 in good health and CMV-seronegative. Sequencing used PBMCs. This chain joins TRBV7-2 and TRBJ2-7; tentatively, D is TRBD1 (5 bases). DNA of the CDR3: TGTGCCAGCAGCTTAGGGACATCGAGCTCCTACGAGCAGTACTTC. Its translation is CASSLGTSSSYEQYF.